This TCR beta chain was identified during a study of blood T cell repertoires in COVID-19. Study processing details: Amplification from reference gene primers served as the basis for estimated nucleated cell counts. Some clones are missing from TCRdb's copy, which holds only in-frame ones; the method was immunoSEQ multiplex PCR. V, J and clone size derive from that table, while D and trimming were established from the DNA sequence. The data show around 30,000 clones, about 94% seen once. The germline gives CDR1 LNHDA, CDR2 SQIVND (reference sequence). Trimming removed 3 bases from V and 7 bases from J; junction bases left unmatched: 8. The CDR3 spans 15 residues.

The sequence derives from a human donor with active COVID-19. The donor label of this sample is uncertain. The chain combines TRBV19 with TRBJ2-1, with 8 nucleotides matching TRBD1. The sample taken for sequencing was peripheral blood. CDR3 nucleotides: TGTGCCAGTAGTATCCCCAGGGGGCAGTTGAATGAGCAGTTCTTC. It codes for CASSIPRGQLNEQFF.